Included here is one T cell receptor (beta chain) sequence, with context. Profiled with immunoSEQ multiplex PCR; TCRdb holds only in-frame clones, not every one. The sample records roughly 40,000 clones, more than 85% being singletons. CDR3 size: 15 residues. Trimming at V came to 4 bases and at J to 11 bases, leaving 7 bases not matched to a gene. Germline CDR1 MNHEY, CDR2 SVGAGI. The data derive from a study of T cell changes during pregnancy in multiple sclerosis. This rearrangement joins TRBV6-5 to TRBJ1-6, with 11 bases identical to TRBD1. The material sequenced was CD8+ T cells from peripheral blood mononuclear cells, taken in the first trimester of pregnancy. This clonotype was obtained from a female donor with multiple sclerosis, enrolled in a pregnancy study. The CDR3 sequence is CASSLGQGEVAPLHF. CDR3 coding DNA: TGTGCCAGCAGTTTGGGACAGGGGGAGGTGGCACCCCTCCACTTT.